The T cell receptor beta chain described here comes from a study of human T cells and chemical hapten exposure. Study conclusions and caveats: With alopecia, donors may have immune responses unlike healthy people's.

Time point of the sample: pre-sensitization, week 0. Treatment: therapeutic diphenylcyclopropenone sensitization with weekly scalp DPC. Germline CDR1 is MNHEY and CDR2 is SVGAGI. V lost 6 bases, J lost 8 bases, and 13 bases lay in between. The CDR3 spans 12 residues. As for this clonotype: What it binds is unknown.

MiXCR, run by TCRdb on the RACE reads, gives a single entry per CDR3 protein. The sample holds about 250,000 distinct CDR3 sequences, approximately 7.5% seen once. V gene TRBV6-5 combines with J gene TRBJ1-2; D is perhaps TRBD1 (5 bases). Sequencing used whole blood, obtained in connection with sensitization to the hapten diphenylcyclopropenone (DPC). This clonotype was obtained from a man aged 18 to 29 with alopecia areata. Some clones in this sample may be carry-over from other donors' samples. CDR3 DNA sequence: TGTGCCAGCAGGGGGCCCGACCCCGGCTACACCTTC. Translated, it gives CASRGPDPGYTF.